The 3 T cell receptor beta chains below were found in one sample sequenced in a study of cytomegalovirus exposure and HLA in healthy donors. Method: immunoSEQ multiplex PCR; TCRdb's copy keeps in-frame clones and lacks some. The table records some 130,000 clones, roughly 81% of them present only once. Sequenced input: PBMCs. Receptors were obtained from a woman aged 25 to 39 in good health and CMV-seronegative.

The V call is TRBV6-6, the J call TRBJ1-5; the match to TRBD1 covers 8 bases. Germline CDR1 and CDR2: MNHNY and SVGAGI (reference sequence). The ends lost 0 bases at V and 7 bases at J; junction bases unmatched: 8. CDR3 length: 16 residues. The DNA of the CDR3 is TGTGCCAGCAGTTACTCGAACAGGGGGAATAAACAGCCCCAGCATTTT. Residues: CASSYSNRGNKQPQHF.

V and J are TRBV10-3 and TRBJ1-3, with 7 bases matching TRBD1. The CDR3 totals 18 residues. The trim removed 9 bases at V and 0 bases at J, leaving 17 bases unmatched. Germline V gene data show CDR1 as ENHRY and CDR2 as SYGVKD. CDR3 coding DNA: TGTGCCATGGGGAAGTGGACAGGACCTGACTCCTCTGGAAACACCATATATTTT. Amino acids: CAMGKWTGPDSSGNTIYF.

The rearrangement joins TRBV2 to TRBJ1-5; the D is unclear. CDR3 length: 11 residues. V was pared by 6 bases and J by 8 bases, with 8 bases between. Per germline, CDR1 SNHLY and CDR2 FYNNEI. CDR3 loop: CASRLAEPQHF. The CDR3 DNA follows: TGTGCCAGCAGACTAGCTGAGCCCCAGCATTTT.